The 17 T cell receptor beta chains below were found in one sample sequenced in a study of T cells in Graves' hyperthyroidism and ophthalmopathy. Researchers amplified the TCR beta CDR3 regions from RNA transcripts. TCR CDR3 underwent first-round RT-PCR with the HTBI primer set. MiXCR, applied by TCRdb to the multiplex PCR reads, yields one record per CDR3 protein. The table has 33,000 or so distinct CDR3 sequences, 49% seen once. The sequenced sample consisted of blood. The receptors come from a woman aged 50 to 60 with Graves' hyperthyroidism that later progressed to Graves' ophthalmopathy.

This clonotype was picked up many times. V gene TRBV5-1 combines with J gene TRBJ1-2; D possibly corresponds to TRBD1 (5 bases). The germline V gene encodes CDR1 SGHRS and CDR2 YFSETQ. The CDR3 has 14 amino acids. Trimming shortened V by 3 bases and J by 3 bases, and 12 bases separated the two germline ends. This chain's CDR3 is CASSWGGEHYGYTF. CDR3 DNA sequence: TGCGCCAGCAGCTGGGGAGGGGAACACTATGGCTACACCTTC. The full variable domain, rest sourced from reference TRBV5-1 and TRBJ1-2, is KAGVTQTPRYLIKTRGQQVTLSCSPISGHRSVSWYQQTPGQGLQFLFEYFSETQRNKGNFPGRFSGRQFSNSRSEMNVSTLELGDSALYLCASSWGGEHYGYTFGSGTRLTVV.

A note on this clonotype: The CDR3 does not close with the conserved phenylalanine or tryptophan, likely indicating a read error. The chain couples TRBV9 to TRBJ2-1; 9 bases match TRBD2. Looked up from germline, CDR1 is SGDLS and CDR2 is YYNGEE. This CDR3 region has 16 residues. In DNA, the CDR3 is TGTGCCAGCGGCGTAGTCGTCGGCGGGAGGGCCAATGAGCAGTTCATC. This codes for CASGVVVGGRANEQFI.

A remark on this clonotype: Without the conserved terminal phenylalanine or tryptophan, this CDR3 likely stems from a read error. No DNA is shown, since the ends of the CDR3 on it are uncertain; the CDR3 is the one TCRdb lists. The chain links TRBV7-9 to TRBJ1-2. Per the germline V gene, CDR1 is SEHNR and CDR2 is FQNEAQ (reference sequence). Inclusive of both ends, the CDR3 amounts to 12 amino acids. CDR3 amino acids: CASSSGGWGDTV.

This clonotype was picked up many times. The chain carries TRBV7-9 and TRBJ2-3; possible D gene TRBD2, 6 bases. Germline CDR1 SEHNR, CDR2 FQNEAQ (reference sequence). The CDR3 contains 15 residues. V dropped 2 bases and J dropped 6 bases, with 15 bases sitting between them. The CDR3, as DNA: TGTGCCAGCAGCTTACATGGGGGGAACCCCGATACGCAGTATTTT. This encodes CASSLHGGNPDTQYF.

This clonotype was counted at least ten times. CDR3 coding DNA: TGTGCCAGCAGTTTATTAGGACAGCAAGAGACCCAGTACTTC. Translation: CASSLLGQQETQYF. V usage is TRBV27 and J usage is TRBJ2-5; the D gene is possibly TRBD1 (6 bases). CDR1 is MNHEY, CDR2 SMNVEV, per germline (reference sequence). The CDR3 loop spans 14 amino acids. V was trimmed by 1 base and J by 2 bases, leaving 8 bases between them.

Turning to this clonotype: At one of its ends the junction is not consistent with the germline gene, which may arise from a read error. The chain uses TRBV19 and TRBJ1-2; D might be TRBD1 (6 bases). Germline assignment: CDR1 LNHDA and CDR2 SQIVND (reference sequence). The length of the CDR3 is 14 residues. The CDR3: CAGSTVNRASGYTF. CDR3 nucleotides: TGTGCCGGTAGTACCGTTAACAGGGCTAGTGGCTACACCTTC.

In this sample, this clonotype turned up many times. The chain has TRBV6-6 and TRBJ2-7; possible D gene TRBD2, 6 bases. Trimming shortened V by 6 bases and J by 3 bases, and 9 bases separated the two germline ends. This CDR3 has 12 residues. Germline-derived CDR1 and CDR2 are MNHNY and SVGAGI (reference sequence). DNA of the CDR3: TGTGCCAGCAGCAGACTAGTCTACGAGCAGTACTTC. Translated: CASSRLVYEQYF.

This clonotype was seen at least ten times. The chain couples TRBV11-3 to TRBJ2-4; D remains ambiguous. This CDR3 is 13 amino acids long. With 3 bases removed from V and 7 bases from J, the gap between germline ends came to 10 bases. The germline gives CDR1 SGHNT, CDR2 YENEEA. Here the CDR3 reads CASSFGFFNIQYF. CDR3 in DNA: TGTGCCAGCAGCTTCGGGTTTTTCAACATTCAGTACTTC.

Concerning this clonotype: This may arise from a read error, as a much more abundant clone is one base away. V and J are TRBV3-1 and TRBJ2-3; D may be TRBD1 (5 bases). The CDR3 consists of 14 residues. Looked up from germline, CDR1 is LGHDT and CDR2 is YNNKEL (reference sequence). The CDR3 DNA is TGTGCCAGCAGATACAGCGTGGGGCCAGATACGCAGGATTTT. This gives the protein CASRYSVGPDTQDF.

This clonotype was detected ten times or more. The chain uses TRBV6-6 and TRBJ1-5, with 7 bases aligning to TRBD1. Unmatched junction bases numbered 9, after V lost 5 bases and J lost 5 bases. CDR1 and CDR2 (germline): MNHNY, SVGAGI (reference sequence). This CDR3 contains 15 residues. CDR3 in DNA: TGTGCCAGCAGTCGCACCGACAGGGTTCATCAGCCCCAGCATTTT. Translation gives CASSRTDRVHQPQHF.

This clonotype was found many times. This chain uses TRBV6-4 with TRBJ2-1; 9 bases are shared with TRBD2. The CDR3 has 16 residues. The germline CDR1 and CDR2 sequences are MRHNA and SNTAGT. Unmatched junction bases numbered 8, after V lost 0 bases and J lost 8 bases. CDR3 sequence reads: CASSDSGGRAVYEQFF. The CDR3 DNA reads as TGTGCCAGCAGTGACTCGGGCGGGAGGGCAGTCTATGAGCAGTTCTTC.

This clonotype was detected ten times or more. The chain has TRBV6-4 and TRBJ2-2, with D uncertain. This CDR3 contains 16 residues. The V and J ends lost 6 bases and 6 bases respectively, with 20 bases between them. Germline V gene lookup returns CDR1 MRHNA and CDR2 SNTAGT. CDR3 protein: CASRTTATQPAGELFF. In nucleotides, the CDR3 is TGTGCCAGCAGGACGACTGCAACACAGCCGGCCGGGGAGCTGTTTTTT.

This clonotype was picked up many times. The CDR3 spells CASSLGQGNYGYTF. For the CDR3, the DNA is TGCGCCAGCAGCTTGGGACAGGGGAACTATGGCTACACCTTC. J is TRBJ1-2 and V is TRBV5-1; TRBD1 matches 8 bases. Germline CDR1 SGHRS, CDR2 YFSETQ. The junction had 0 bases not matched to a gene; V was cut back by 0 bases and J by 2 bases. The CDR3 contains 14 residues.

This clonotype is labeled medium-sized. V usage is TRBV29-1 and J usage is TRBJ1-5, with D uncertain. Germline lookup yields CDR1 SQVTM and CDR2 ANQGSEA. There are 12 residues in the CDR3. V gave up 5 bases and J gave up 4 bases, with 9 bases separating them. Written as DNA, the CDR3 is TGCAGCGTTTCGGACTTAAATCAGCCCCAGCATTTT. Protein: CSVSDLNQPQHF.

The table lists this clonotype with many counts. The chain joins TRBV28 to TRBJ1-2; no clear D gene. The V gene lost 6 bases and the J gene lost 2 bases, with 10 bases spanning the gap. Germline values: CDR1 MDHEN, CDR2 SYDVKM. The CDR3 has 13 residues. CDR3 loop: CASRAGPNYGYTF. The DNA for the CDR3 is TGTGCCAGCAGAGCGGGCCCGAACTATGGCTACACCTTC.

Turning to this clonotype: Lacking the conserved final phenylalanine or tryptophan, this CDR3 likely reflects a read error. The DNA is left out, because the CDR3 cannot be placed on it with certainty; the CDR3 is given as TCRdb lists it. The chain couples TRBV5-1 to TRBJ2-7; TRBD2 is the table's D call, not checked against the DNA. CDR1 is SGHRS, CDR2 YFSETQ, per germline. The CDR3 has 10 amino acids, counting both end residues. CDR3 sequence reads: CASSLGAGTS.

The V gene is TRBV7-2, the J gene TRBJ2-7; possible D gene TRBD2, 5 bases. The CDR3 is 14 amino acids. Trimming pared 1 base from V and 2 bases from J, leaving 9 bases between. The V gene's germline CDR1 is SGHTA and CDR2 FQGNSA. CDR3 coding DNA: TGTGCCAGCAGCTTAGGGGGAGTAACCTACGAGCAGTACTTC. Translation: CASSLGGVTYEQYF.